Listed here is a single T cell receptor (beta chain). What it recognizes is unknown. Only in-frame clones appear in the TCRdb table, and some are missing; sequencing was by immunoSEQ multiplex PCR. The data contain 120,000 or so clones, 86% of them singletons. Indicated time point: peripheral blood 6 weeks after treatment start. This specimen comes from a study of PD-L1 blockade in urothelial cancer. Looking at the study overall: Analyzed time points were 3 weeks (second dose) and 6 weeks after therapy began. Peripheral blood specimens exhibited a median yield of approximately 150,000 T cells.

Findings of the study overall: Prediction of better survival came from below-median pretreatment blood TCR clonality.

The sequence came from a man aged 45 to 65 with urothelial cancer. The sample consisted of PBMCs, taken around atezolizumab (anti-PD-L1) treatment.

CDR3 in DNA: TGTGCCAGCAGCCCCTCCGGGTTAGGCACAGATACGCAGTATTTT. This codes for CASSPSGLGTDTQYF. The rearrangement joins TRBV11-2 to TRBJ2-3; no reliable D call. Germline V gives CDR1 SGHAT, CDR2 FQNNGV. V lost 5 bases and J lost 1, with 13 bases in between. This CDR3 comprises 15 residues.